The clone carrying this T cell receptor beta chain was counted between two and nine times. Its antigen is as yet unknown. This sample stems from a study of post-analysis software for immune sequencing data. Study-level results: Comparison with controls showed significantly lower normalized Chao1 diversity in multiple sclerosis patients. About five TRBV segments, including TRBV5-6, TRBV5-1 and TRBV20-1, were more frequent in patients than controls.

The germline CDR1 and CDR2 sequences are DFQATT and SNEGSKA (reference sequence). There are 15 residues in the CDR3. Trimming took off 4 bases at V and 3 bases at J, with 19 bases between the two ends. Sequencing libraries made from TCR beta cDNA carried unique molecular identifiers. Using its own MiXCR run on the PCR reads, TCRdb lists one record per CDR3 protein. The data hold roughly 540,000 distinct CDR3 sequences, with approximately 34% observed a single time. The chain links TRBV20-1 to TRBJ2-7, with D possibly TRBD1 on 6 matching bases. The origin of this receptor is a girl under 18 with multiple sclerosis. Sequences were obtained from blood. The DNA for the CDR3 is TGCAGTGCTAAAAAAACCCGGGACACCCTCTACGAGCAGTACTTC. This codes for CSAKKTRDTLYEQYF.